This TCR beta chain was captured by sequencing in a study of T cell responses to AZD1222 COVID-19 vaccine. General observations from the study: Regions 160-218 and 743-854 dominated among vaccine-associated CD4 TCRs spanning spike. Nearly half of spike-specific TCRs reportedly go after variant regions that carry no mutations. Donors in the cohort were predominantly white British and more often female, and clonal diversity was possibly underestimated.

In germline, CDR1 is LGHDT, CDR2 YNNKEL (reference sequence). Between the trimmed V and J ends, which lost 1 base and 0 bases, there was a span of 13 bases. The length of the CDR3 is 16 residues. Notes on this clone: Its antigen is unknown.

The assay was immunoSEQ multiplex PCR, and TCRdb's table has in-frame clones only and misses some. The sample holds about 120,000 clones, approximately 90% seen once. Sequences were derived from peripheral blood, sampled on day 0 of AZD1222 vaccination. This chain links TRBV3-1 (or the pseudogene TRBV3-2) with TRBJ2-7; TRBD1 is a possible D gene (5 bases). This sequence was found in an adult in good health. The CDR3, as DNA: TGTGCCAGCAGCCAAGGTCAGGGATGGGACTCCTACGAGCAGTACTTC. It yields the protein CASSQGQGWDSYEQYF.